This is a list of T cell receptor beta chains from one sample in a study of shared clonotypes between healthy human individuals. Libraries were prepared by immunoSEQ multiplex PCR; TCRdb keeps only in-frame clonotypes and omits some of them. Among millions of clones listed, more than 85% were seen once. What was sequenced was naive CD4+ T cells from PBMCs. These TCRs come from a man aged 18 to 29 in good health. Some clones in this sample may be carry-over from other donors' samples. Each CDR3 is given with its conserved first and last residue. D genes are given only for firm matches. For some rows the clone size is stated as once, few or many, or as a class when expanded; others skip it.

CASSSGTGNEYEQYF	TGTGCCAGCAGCTCCGGGACAGGGAACGAGTACGAGCAGTACTTC	NA	TRBD1	TRBV7-8	TRBJ2-7
CASSSTPSTGVEQYF	TGTGCCAGCAGCTCAACTCCCTCGACAGGGGTCGAGCAGTACTTC	NA	TRBD1	TRBV11-2	TRBJ2-7
CASSLGGGPQETQYF	TGCGCCAGCAGCTTGGGAGGGGGACCCCAAGAGACCCAGTACTTC	NA	NA	TRBV5-1	TRBJ2-5
CASSSQGDRPNEKLFF	TGTGCCAGCAGTTCCCAGGGGGACAGGCCTAATGAAAAACTGTTTTTT	NA	TRBD1	TRBV2	TRBJ1-4
CASSPPTGNGNTIYF	TGCGCCAGCAGCCCCCCGACAGGGAATGGAAACACCATATATTTT	NA	TRBD1	TRBV5-1	TRBJ1-3
CASANPGQGTFRAVTIYF	TGTGCCAGCGCAAATCCGGGACAGGGGACCTTTCGGGCGGTCACCATATATTTT	NA	TRBD1	TRBV28	TRBJ1-3
CASSLSGAEETQYF	TGCGCCAGCAGCTTGTCGGGAGCGGAAGAGACCCAGTACTTC	NA	NA	TRBV5-1	TRBJ2-5
CASSVSGTGSYEQYF	TGTGCCAGCAGCGTCTCCGGGACAGGATCCTACGAGCAGTACTTC	NA	TRBD1	TRBV14	TRBJ2-7
CASSQDTPRVLTF	TGCGCCAGCAGCCAAGATACCCCCAGGGTCCTGACTTTC	NA	NA	TRBV4-3	TRBJ2-6
CASSFGQGVDGELFF	TGTGCCAGCAGCTTCGGACAGGGGGTGGACGGGGAGCTGTTTTTT	NA	TRBD1	TRBV5-4	TRBJ2-2
CASSAAGSSYEQYF	TGTGCCAGCAGCGCAGCGGGATCTTCCTACGAGCAGTACTTC	NA	TRBD2	TRBV9	TRBJ2-7
CSSTGDPDRTEAFF	TGCAGCAGTACTGGGGACCCTGACAGGACTGAAGCTTTCTTT	few	NA	TRBV29-1	TRBJ1-1
CASSLRTSGRPPPDTQYF	TGTGCCAGCAGCTTAAGAACTAGCGGGAGGCCCCCCCCAGATACGCAGTATTTT	NA	TRBD2	TRBV7-8	TRBJ2-3
CASSEAQQPSAYGYTF	TGTGCCAGCAGTGAAGCGCAACAGCCGAGTGCCTATGGCTACACCTTC	NA	NA	TRBV2	TRBJ1-2
CAISAGGSTDTQYF	TGTGCCATCAGTGCAGGGGGAAGCACAGATACGCAGTATTTT	NA	TRBD1	TRBV10-3	TRBJ2-3
CAMSPGGSTDTQYF	TGTGCCATGTCGCCAGGGGGAAGCACAGATACGCAGTATTTT	NA	TRBD1	TRBV10-3	TRBJ2-3
CASSGGGAQGTDTQYF	TGTGCCAGCAGCGGTGGGGGGGCGCAAGGCACAGATACGCAGTATTTT	NA	NA	TRBV28	TRBJ2-3
CALTSGAYEQYF	TGTGCCTTGACTAGCGGGGCCTACGAGCAGTACTTC	NA	TRBD2	TRBV30	TRBJ2-7
CASSFQQMNTEAFF	TGTGCCAGCAGCTTTCAGCAGATGAACACTGAAGCTTTCTTT	NA	NA	TRBV11-2	TRBJ1-1
CASSPRDRGRPTDTQYF	TGCGCCAGCAGCCCCCGGGACAGGGGGCGGCCGACAGATACGCAGTATTTT	NA	TRBD1	TRBV5-1	TRBJ2-3
CASSPRTGAPYEQYF	TGTGCCAGCTCACCTAGGACAGGGGCCCCCTACGAGCAGTACTTC	NA	TRBD1	TRBV18	TRBJ2-7
CASSRGQARYEQYF	TGTGCCAGCAGTAGGGGACAGGCCCGCTACGAGCAGTACTTC	NA	TRBD1	TRBV6-1	TRBJ2-7
CASSAQRSNEQFF	TGTGCCAGCAGCGCTCAGCGGTCCAATGAGCAGTTCTTC	NA	NA	TRBV7-6	TRBJ2-1
CASSFLREGAGELFF	TGTGCCAGCAGCTTTCTGCGGGAGGGAGCCGGGGAGCTGTTTTTT	NA	TRBD2	TRBV7-2	TRBJ2-2
CASSLEGSSGEETQYF	TGCGCCAGCAGCTTGGAGGGATCTAGCGGGGAAGAGACCCAGTACTTC	once	TRBD2	TRBV5-1	TRBJ2-5
CASSFLAGGNTGELFF	TGCGCCAGCAGCTTCCTAGCGGGAGGGAACACCGGGGAGCTGTTTTTT	NA	TRBD2	TRBV5-1	TRBJ2-2
CASSLDLWRGGETQYF	TGTGCCAGCAGCTTAGATCTTTGGAGGGGAGGAGAGACCCAGTACTTC	NA	NA	TRBV11-2	TRBJ2-5
CSVESGGETQYF	TGCAGCGTTGAGTCTGGTGGGGAGACCCAGTACTTC	NA	NA	TRBV29-1	TRBJ2-5
CASSVDPRPSAYGYTF	TGTGCCAGCAGCGTAGACCCCCGGCCCTCCGCCTATGGCTACACCTTC	NA	NA	TRBV9	TRBJ1-2
CAWTLAGSYEQYF	TGTGCCTGGACCCTAGCGGGGTCCTACGAGCAGTACTTC	NA	TRBD2	TRBV30	TRBJ2-7
CASSSDRGDVLTF	TGCGCCAGCAGCTCGGACAGGGGTGACGTCCTGACTTTC	NA	TRBD1	TRBV5-1	TRBJ2-6
CASSPLMRGLGDEQFF	TGTGCCAGCAGTCCCTTGATGAGGGGGCTCGGCGATGAGCAGTTCTTC	NA	TRBD1	TRBV6-4	TRBJ2-1
CACRQGGNSPLHF	TGTGCCTGCAGACAGGGTGGCAATTCACCCCTCCACTTT	NA	TRBD1	TRBV30	TRBJ1-6
CASSQGQYNEQFF	TGTGCCAGCTCACAGGGACAGTACAATGAGCAGTTCTTC	NA	TRBD1	TRBV18	TRBJ2-1
CASSPWTSGNEQFF	TGTGCCAGCAGCCCGTGGACTAGCGGCAATGAGCAGTTCTTC	NA	TRBD2	TRBV5-4	TRBJ2-1
CASSLVGNEQYF	TGTGCCAGCAGCTTGGTGGGGAACGAGCAGTACTTC	NA	NA	TRBV5-6	TRBJ2-7
CAWTEAGPPTGEQYF	TGTGCCTGGACCGAAGCCGGGCCCCCGACGGGCGAGCAGTACTTC	NA	NA	TRBV30	TRBJ2-7
CASSLGGSGPSKQYF	TGTGCCAGCAGCTTAGGAGGTAGCGGGCCCAGCAAGCAGTACTTC	once	TRBD2	TRBV11-3	TRBJ2-7
CASRKDRGTYEQYF	TGTGCCAGCAGAAAGGACAGGGGGACCTACGAGCAGTACTTC	NA	TRBD1	TRBV6-5	TRBJ2-7
CATGVVWGGFAYEQYF	TGTGCCACGGGGGTTGTATGGGGAGGATTCGCGTACGAGCAGTACTTC	once	NA	TRBV28	TRBJ2-7
CASSPAGQGGTDTQYF	TGTGCCAGCAGTCCAGCGGGACAGGGGGGCACAGATACGCAGTATTTT	NA	TRBD1	TRBV28	TRBJ2-3
CVRSLVGTSGGSTDTQYF	TGTGTCAGAAGCTTAGTGGGGACTAGCGGGGGAAGCACAGATACGCAGTATTTT	NA	NA	TRBV7-5	TRBJ2-3
CASSYSLTRAKNIQYF	TGTGCCAGCAGTTATTCACTGACTCGAGCCAAAAACATTCAGTACTTC	NA	NA	TRBV6-6	TRBJ2-4
CAISEYGLNTEAFF	TGTGCCATCAGTGAGTACGGACTGAACACTGAAGCTTTCTTT	NA	NA	TRBV10-3	TRBJ1-1
CASSEEDYEQYF	TGTGCCAGCAGTGAGGAGGACTACGAGCAGTACTTC	NA	NA	TRBV2	TRBJ2-7
CASTLLGQAAGDTQYF	TGTGCCAGCACCCTATTGGGACAGGCGGCTGGGGATACGCAGTATTTT	NA	TRBD1	TRBV2	TRBJ2-3
CASGSGTGGETQYF	TGTGCCAGCGGGAGTGGGACAGGGGGTGAGACCCAGTACTTC	NA	TRBD1	TRBV7-6	TRBJ2-5
CASSRTGGGYTEAFF	TGTGCCAGCAGCCGCACCGGAGGGGGCTACACTGAAGCTTTCTTT	NA	TRBD1	TRBV7-9	TRBJ1-1
CASSLPVNGGAGYTF	TGTGCCAGCAGTTTACCCGTAAACGGGGGCGCTGGCTACACCTTC	NA	NA	TRBV28	TRBJ1-2
CASRRDRGAYEQYF	TGTGCCAGCAGGAGGGACAGGGGCGCCTACGAGCAGTACTTC	NA	TRBD1	TRBV6-6	TRBJ2-7
CASSLRPLGRGLVEAFF	TGTGCCAGTAGTCTGCGGCCTTTGGGCAGGGGGCTTGTTGAAGCTTTCTTT	NA	TRBD1	TRBV19	TRBJ1-1
CASSYVGAGGAFF	TGTGCCAGCAGTTATGTGGGAGCCGGGGGGGCTTTCTTT	NA	NA	TRBV2	TRBJ1-1
CASTLGTSGANVLTF	TGTGCCAGCACCTTGGGGACCTCTGGGGCCAACGTCCTGACTTTC	NA	NA	TRBV6-4	TRBJ2-6
CASSAPGSGRETQYF	TGTGCCAGCAGCGCCCCCGGTAGCGGGAGGGAGACCCAGTACTTC	NA	TRBD2	TRBV5-4	TRBJ2-5
CASSLLNEKLFF	TGTGCCAGCAGTTTACTTAATGAAAAACTGTTTTTT	NA	NA	TRBV28	TRBJ1-4
CASSSGTYSYNEQFF	TGTGCCAGTAGTAGCGGTACCTACTCCTACAATGAGCAGTTCTTC	NA	NA	TRBV19	TRBJ2-1
CASSLGTGGPWELFF	TGCGCCAGCAGTCTTGGGACAGGGGGCCCCTGGGAGCTGTTTTTT	NA	TRBD1	TRBV4-1	TRBJ2-2
CASSFQDNQPQHF	TGTGCCAGTAGTTTCCAGGATAATCAGCCCCAGCATTTT	few	NA	TRBV19	TRBJ1-5